This T cell receptor beta chain is drawn from a study of regulatory T cells in long-lasting Graves disease. According to the study, TCR beta libraries were built with iRepertoire HTBI primers and CDR3-region Arm-PCR. TCRdb used MiXCR to reprocess the multiplex PCR reads, holding one entry per CDR3 protein. Of about 400,000 distinct CDR3 sequences in the sample, 15% were seen once. As to time point: newly diagnosed GD, antithyroid drugs for less than 3 months. Isolated PBMC RNA provided the starting material for the TCR library. The CDR3 is made up of 13 amino acids. The V end was cut by 5 bases, the J end by 11 bases, with 16 bases between. Germline values: CDR1 SGHAT, CDR2 FQNNGV. This clonotype was detected many times. Another study also made use of these data, one on T cells in Graves' hyperthyroidism and ophthalmopathy. That work contributes: No ophthalmopathy progression within 18 months constituted stable Graves' hyperthyroidism.

V gene TRBV11-2 combines with J gene TRBJ1-5; the D gene is possibly TRBD1 (5 bases). The specimen was peripheral blood mononuclear cells (PBMCs), collected at new diagnosis, from a patient treated with antithyroid drugs. This TCR was sampled from a woman aged 40-49 years with Graves disease. CDR3 loop: CASSIDTEGTQHF. DNA of the CDR3: TGTGCCAGCAGCATCGACACGGAGGGGACCCAGCATTTT. The full variable domain, in which reference TRBV11-2 and TRBJ1-5 provide the parts outside the CDR3, is EAGVAQSPRYKIIEKRQSVAFWCNPISGHATLYWYQQILGQGPKLLIQFQNNGVVDDSQLPKDRFSAERLKGVDSTLKIQPAKLEDSAVYLCASSIDTEGTQHFGDGTRLSIL.